The clone carrying this T cell receptor (beta chain) has ten or more counts. Its cognate antigen is unknown. Preparation of the unsorted libraries drew on 2 million PBMCs stored at -80 C. One entry per CDR3 protein results from TCRdb running MiXCR on the 5' RACE reads. The sample includes about 77,000 distinct CDR3 sequences, around a tenth of them seen just once. The data were obtained in a study of neurological immune-mediated disorders. Regarding the study as a whole: HTLV-1-associated myelopathy had the most TCR clonal expansion, while multiple sclerosis had the least, a level that fell below healthy controls. Expanded clones shared no identical CDR3 amino acid sequences across subjects, which suggested private TCR-beta repertoires in all groups.

The CDR3 is 14 residues long. Trimming pared 0 bases from V and 2 bases from J, leaving 6 bases between. Germline CDR1 reads ENHRY; CDR2 reads SYGVKD. The sequence derives from a man in his fifties or sixties in good health. The chain uses TRBV10-3 and TRBJ2-3, with a tentative D call TRBD1 (5 bases). The sample comprised PBMCs. This CDR3 is CAISESGLTDTQYF. DNA of the CDR3: TGTGCCATCAGTGAGTCGGGGCTCACAGATACGCAGTATTTT.